The present T cell receptor (beta chain) was sequenced within a study of cytomegalovirus exposure and HLA in healthy donors. PCR amplification relied on 60 Vbeta primers (plus 13 Jbeta primers). Method: immunoSEQ multiplex PCR; TCRdb's copy keeps in-frame clones and lacks some. The top ten hold approximately 1.8% of the sample, which has about 200,000 clones, around 80% seen once. Broader study findings: In vitro data verified a few CMV-associated chains as specific for CMV antigens. Within an earlier analysis, most TCR beta V segments proved productive either about 87% or about 30% of the time. Donor immune exposure was known only as CMV serostatus.

A word on this clone: Its antigen is still unknown.

V shed 4 bases, J shed 2 bases, and the junction held 8 bases outside the gene matches. CDR3 length equals 15 residues. CDR1 is MDHEN and CDR2 is SYDVKM in the germline V gene. The V call is TRBV28, the J call TRBJ2-7; 7 bases map to TRBD2. The sequence came from a man between 18 and 29 years old in good health and CMV-seronegative. Sequenced: PBMCs. CDR3 residues: CASSYVGTNTYEQYF. The CDR3 region has the DNA TGTGCCAGCAGTTACGTCGGGACTAATACCTACGAGCAGTACTTC.